A single sample gave rise to the 13 T cell receptor beta chains below, sequenced in a study of blood T cell repertoires in COVID-19. Assay: immunoSEQ multiplex PCR; the TCRdb copy retains only in-frame clones and omits some. The data hold 190,000 or so clones, with roughly four fifths observed a single time. The specimen was peripheral blood. The receptors stem from a man between 50 and 59 years old who had recovered from COVID-19.

Comments on this clone: This specimen includes other DNA sequences encoding the same CDR3. The gene calls are TRBV29-1 and TRBJ2-7; 10 nucleotides agree with TRBD1. CDR1 and CDR2 (germline): SQVTM, ANQGSEA. This CDR3 spans 12 amino acids. V gave up 5 bases and J gave up 5 bases; unmatched junction bases: 3. CDR3 coding DNA: TGCAGCGTTTCCGGGACAGGGGACGAGCAGTACTTC. Protein sequence: CSVSGTGDEQYF.

The V call is TRBV7-2, the J call TRBJ2-7; TRBD2 agrees at 7 bases. Germline CDR1 SGHTA, CDR2 FQGNSA. The CDR3 spans 15 residues. J gave up 2 bases and V 1 base, and 5 bases lay outside the gene matches. The CDR3 spells CASSLVAGVTYEQYF. In DNA, the CDR3 is TGTGCCAGCAGCTTAGTGGCGGGAGTTACCTACGAGCAGTACTTC.

This chain links TRBV13 with TRBJ2-4, with D tentatively TRBD2 (5 bases). Trimming pared 5 bases from V and 1 base from J, leaving 15 bases between. The V gene's germline CDR1 is PRHDT and CDR2 FYEKMQ (reference sequence). The CDR3 covers 16 residues. DNA for the CDR3: TGTGCCAGCAGCCCAAGAGGTAGCGAGGCCAAAAACATTCAGTACTTC. This encodes CASSPRGSEAKNIQYF.

V and J are TRBV21-1 and TRBJ2-2; TRBD1 is the table's D call, not checked against the DNA. TRBV21-1 is tagged as a pseudogene. This CDR3 region has 16 residues. The CDR3 sequence: CANPQGHCCNTGELFF. CDR3 bases: TGTGCCAACCCCCAGGGTCATTGTTGTAACACCGGGGAGCTGTTTTTT.

V and J are TRBV28 and TRBJ1-2; no firm D call. The CDR3 has 14 residues. Germline values: CDR1 MDHEN, CDR2 SYDVKM. Trimming pared 5 bases from V and 4 bases from J, leaving 14 bases between. The CDR3 loop reads CASSRSARLYGYTF. As DNA, the CDR3 is TGTGCCAGCAGTAGGAGCGCTAGGCTCTATGGCTACACCTTC.

With regard to this clone: Other DNA sequences in this sample translate to the same CDR3. The rearrangement joins TRBV6-5 to TRBJ2-7, with D maybe TRBD1 (6 bases). Germline V gene sequence: CDR1 MNHEY, CDR2 SVGAGI. This CDR3 is built from 14 residues. Trimming took off 5 bases at V and 0 bases at J, with 11 bases between the two ends. The DNA for the CDR3 is TGTGCCAGCAGTCCTGACAGGAGCTCCTACGAGCAGTACTTC. It codes for CASSPDRSSYEQYF.

This clone was observed many times. This rearrangement joins TRBV30 to TRBJ1-5; D may be TRBD1 (5 bases). The V and J ends lost 2 bases and 6 bases respectively, with 11 bases between them. This CDR3 comprises 13 residues. Germline loops: CDR1 GTSNPN, CDR2 SVGIG (reference sequence). DNA of the CDR3: TGTGCCTGGAGTCGGGGACTCGTTCAGCCCCAGCATTTT. Its translation: CAWSRGLVQPQHF.

The chain joins TRBV24-1 to TRBJ1-2; 10 nucleotides agree with TRBD1. The CDR3 has 14 amino acids. In germline, CDR1 is KGHDR, CDR2 SFDVKD. The ends lost 5 bases at V and 1 base at J; junction bases unmatched: 0. The CDR3 DNA is TGTGCCACCAGTGGGACAGGGGGTAACTATGGCTACACCTTC. Protein: CATSGTGGNYGYTF.

The genes are TRBV10-3 and TRBJ2-1; no clear D gene. Germline V gives CDR1 ENHRY, CDR2 SYGVKD. Trimming removed 4 bases at V and 5 bases at J, with 15 bases between. The CDR3 length is 15 residues. The DNA for the CDR3 is TGTGCCATCAGTGCACGGGTGGCAACCGACAATGAGCAGTTCTTC. Its protein product is CAISARVATDNEQFF.

This clone has a handful of counts. The V and J genes are TRBV27 and TRBJ1-5; 7 bases line up with TRBD1. The CDR3 totals 17 residues. V was pared by 5 bases and J by 0 bases, with 10 bases of the junction left unmatched. The germline V gene encodes CDR1 MNHEY and CDR2 SMNVEV (reference sequence). The CDR3 nucleotides read TGTGCCAGCAGTACGACAGGGAATCCATATAGCAATCAGCCCCAGCATTTT. This codes for CASSTTGNPYSNQPQHF.

The rearrangement links TRBV5-6 to TRBJ2-3; 7 bases line up with TRBD2. The germline CDR1 and CDR2 sequences are SGHDT and YYEEEE. With V trimmed by 3 bases and J by 6 bases, 7 bases remained unmatched. The CDR3 covers 14 residues. The CDR3 DNA follows: TGTGCCAGCAGCTCCCTGGGGGGGATTGATACGCAGTATTTT. Protein sequence: CASSSLGGIDTQYF.

This sequence joins TRBV7-2 and TRBJ2-1, with D perhaps TRBD2 (6 bases). Germline CDR1 reads SGHTA; CDR2 reads FQGNSA. The V and J ends lost 3 bases and 9 bases respectively, with 15 bases between them. This CDR3 is 14 amino acids long. The CDR3 DNA follows: TGTGCCAGCAGCTTTGAACGTAGCGGCAGTGAGCAGTTCTTC. Its protein product is CASSFERSGSEQFF. The full variable domain, rest sourced from reference TRBV7-2 and TRBJ2-1, is GAGVSQSPSNKVTEKGKDVELRCDPISGHTALYWYRQSLGQGLEFLIYFQGNSAPDKSGLPSDRFSAERTGGSVSTLTIQRTQQEDSAVYLCASSFERSGSEQFFGPGTRLTVL.

This clone was seen only once. The CDR3: CASSYQVNTEAFF. The CDR3 DNA is TGTGCCAGTAGTTACCAGGTTAACACTGAAGCTTTCTTT. V gene TRBV19 combines with J gene TRBJ1-1; D gene uncertain. The germline V gene has CDR1 LNHDA and CDR2 SQIVND (reference sequence). This CDR3 comprises 13 residues. Trimming stripped 5 bases from V and 2 bases from J, with 9 bases between.